These 32 T cell receptor beta chains share one sample of origin, sequenced in a study of T cell changes during pregnancy in multiple sclerosis. Produced via immunoSEQ multiplex PCR; TCRdb's table is partial and in-frame only. Among about 33,000 clones, approximately 91% were seen once, and the ten largest hold approximately 3%. Sequencing used CD4+ T cells from peripheral blood mononuclear cells, obtained in the third trimester of pregnancy. These receptors were taken from a female donor in good health, enrolled as a control in a pregnancy study.

The gene calls are TRBV5-1 and TRBJ1-1; unclear D gene. CDR1 is SGHRS, CDR2 YFSETQ, per germline. V shed 2 bases and J shed 6 bases, with 11 bases lying between them. The CDR3 covers 13 residues. Here the CDR3 reads CASSFEYGSEAFF. DNA for the CDR3: TGCGCCAGCAGCTTCGAATACGGGTCTGAAGCTTTCTTT.

This chain joins TRBV6-5 and TRBJ2-7; 8 bases fit TRBD1. Germline V gives CDR1 MNHEY, CDR2 SVGAGI. J was trimmed by 4 bases and V by 11 bases; bases with no gene match: 4. This CDR3 contains 11 residues. The DNA for the CDR3 is TGTGCCGCAAACAGGGGGTACGAGCAGTACTTC. Residues: CAANRGYEQYF.

The chain combines TRBV4-2 with TRBJ2-5, with 10 positions matching TRBD2. Losses at the gene ends were 1 base for V and 4 bases for J; bases not matched to a gene: 3. In germline, CDR1 is LGHNA, CDR2 YNFKEQ. CDR3 length: 15 residues. CDR3 DNA sequence: TGTGCCAGCAGCCAAGCTAGCGGGAGAATAGAGACCCAGTACTTC. Its protein is CASSQASGRIETQYF.

This clone has only one observation. The J gene is TRBJ2-1, the V gene TRBV5-1; 7 nucleotides align to TRBD1. After removal of 4 bases from V and 9 bases from J, the junction contained 7 bases not matched to a gene. The CDR3 runs 13 residues. Per germline, CDR1 SGHRS and CDR2 YFSETQ. In DNA form, the CDR3 reads TGCGCCAGCAGCGTAGACAGGGAAAGTGAGCAGTTCTTC. Protein sequence: CASSVDRESEQFF.

This chain links TRBV7-8 with TRBJ2-1; 7 nucleotides line up with TRBD2. V was clipped by 5 bases and J by 2 bases; unmatched bases: 6. The CDR3 totals 15 residues. Germline V gene sequence: CDR1 SGHVS, CDR2 FQNEAQ. DNA of the CDR3: TGTGCCAGCAGCCACCGACTAGCAGCCTACAATGAGCAGTTCTTC. Protein product: CASSHRLAAYNEQFF.

As DNA, the CDR3 is TGTGCCACTCACCTGGGCAGAAATGGCTACACCTTC. It encodes CATHLGRNGYTF. The chain couples TRBV28 to TRBJ1-2; D unclear. This CDR3 has 12 amino acids. Trimming removed 10 bases at V and 6 bases at J, with 15 bases between. Germline V CDR1 and CDR2: MDHEN, SYDVKM.

The J gene is TRBJ1-1, the V gene TRBV6-1; D is unclear. V dropped 7 bases and J dropped 0 bases, with 12 bases sitting between them. The CDR3 totals 14 residues. Germline V gene sequence: CDR1 MNHNS, CDR2 SASEGT. The CDR3 sequence is CASNERAMNTEAFF. The CDR3 region has the DNA TGTGCCAGCAACGAACGCGCTATGAACACTGAAGCTTTCTTT.

The V gene is TRBV28, the J gene TRBJ1-5; 12 bases are shared with TRBD1. This CDR3 is 17 amino acids long. Losses at the gene ends were 6 bases for V and 7 bases for J; bases not matched to a gene: 13. Germline CDR1 is MDHEN and CDR2 is SYDVKM. In nucleotides, the CDR3 is TGTGCCAGCAGCCTTGCTCCGGGACAGGGGGCCTGGCAGCCCCAGCATTTT. It encodes CASSLAPGQGAWQPQHF. Full variable domain (outside the CDR3, taken from reference TRBV28 and TRBJ1-5): DVKVTQSSRYLVKRTGEKVFLECVQDMDHENMFWYRQDPGLGLRLIYFSYDVKMKEKGDIPEGYSVSREKKERFSLILESASTNQTSMYLCASSLAPGQGAWQPQHFGDGTRLSIL.

As to this clone: The junction shows a germline mismatch at one end, possibly a read error. V gene TRBV9 combines with J gene TRBJ1-4; no firm D call. The germline gives CDR1 SGDLS, CDR2 YYNGEE. The CDR3 is 12 residues long. CDR3 in amino acids: CASSVGNEKLLF. CDR3 nucleotides: TGTGCCAGCAGCGTCGGGAATGAAAAACTGCTTTTT.

This clone was recorded only once. The rearrangement joins TRBV7-2 to TRBJ2-7; D call uncertain. Germline V gene lookup returns CDR1 SGHTA and CDR2 FQGNSA. V lost 0 bases and J 2 bases, leaving 8 bases between the germline ends. The CDR3 covers 14 residues. The CDR3 region is CASSLAVAAYEQYF. CDR3 bases: TGTGCCAGCAGCTTAGCGGTGGCAGCCTACGAGCAGTACTTC.

The rearrangement joins TRBV9 to TRBJ2-1; TRBD2 matches 9 bases. The CDR3 extends over 14 amino acids. The junction had 6 bases not matched to a gene; V was cut back by 4 bases and J by 7 bases. The germline gives CDR1 SGDLS, CDR2 YYNGEE. Here the CDR3 DNA reads TGTGCCAGCAGCCCCCGGAGCGGGAGGAATGAGCAGTTCTTC. Amino acid sequence: CASSPRSGRNEQFF.

V and J are TRBV27 and TRBJ1-6; 7 positions agree with TRBD1. Germline values: CDR1 MNHEY, CDR2 SMNVEV (reference sequence). The CDR3 is 17 residues long. Germline trimming cut 6 bases from V and 7 bases from J; bases unmatched to any gene: 15. In DNA form, the CDR3 reads TGTGCCAGCAGCCTCAGCGGCAGGGGGTCGGGCAATTCACCCCTCCACTTT. Its translation is CASSLSGRGSGNSPLHF.

V is TRBV4-2 and J is TRBJ2-1, with 7 bases that match TRBD2. V was clipped by 3 bases and J by 4 bases; unmatched bases: 9. Germline loops: CDR1 LGHNA, CDR2 YNFKEQ. The CDR3 has 16 residues. The DNA for the CDR3 is TGTGCCAGCAGCCATCCCGGGGAGGGCAAATACAATGAGCAGTTCTTC. Translated: CASSHPGEGKYNEQFF.

V is TRBV5-1 and J is TRBJ1-1; D is uncertain. V was clipped by 2 bases and J by 2 bases, with 10 bases between them. The CDR3 length is 14 residues. Germline-derived CDR1 and CDR2 are SGHRS and YFSETQ. CDR3 sequence reads: CASSFMGENTEAFF. In DNA, the CDR3 is TGCGCCAGCAGCTTTATGGGCGAAAACACTGAAGCTTTCTTT.

The gene calls are TRBV28 and TRBJ1-1; 7 nucleotides agree with TRBD1. Germline-derived CDR1 and CDR2 are MDHEN and SYDVKM. Germline trimming cut 5 bases from V and 6 bases from J; bases unmatched to any gene: 6. This CDR3 region has 13 residues. CDR3 loop: CASSATGRAEAFF. CDR3 nucleotide sequence: TGTGCCAGCAGTGCGACAGGGCGGGCTGAAGCTTTCTTT.

This clone was counted only a few times. V and J are TRBV7-2 and TRBJ2-3, with D possibly TRBD1 on 5 matching bases. V gave up 2 bases and J gave up 1 base, with 13 bases separating them. CDR3 length equals 16 residues. The germline gives CDR1 SGHTA, CDR2 FQGNSA. CDR3 sequence reads: CASSLSLGLRTDTQYF. CDR3 DNA sequence: TGTGCCAGCAGCTTAAGTCTGGGGCTACGCACAGATACGCAGTATTTT.

The rearrangement uses TRBV5-1 and TRBJ2-5; 8 bases match TRBD2. V lost 4 bases to trimming and J lost 4 bases; unmatched junction nucleotides: 6. The CDR3 is made up of 14 amino acids. Germline CDR1 and CDR2: SGHRS and YFSETQ. The CDR3 sequence is CASSPSAGGETQYF. As DNA, the CDR3 is TGCGCCAGCAGCCCGTCGGCGGGAGGAGAGACCCAGTACTTC.

The chain has TRBV5-3 and TRBJ2-7; 10 bases map to TRBD1. TRBV5-3 is an ORF; its function is uncertain. V lost 3 bases, J lost 2 bases, and 8 bases stayed unmatched. This CDR3 is built from 16 residues. The chain's CDR3 is CARSSTGGQGTYEQYF. DNA for the CDR3: TGTGCCAGAAGCTCCACCGGGGGACAGGGGACCTACGAGCAGTACTTC.

This clone came up once. The V and J genes are TRBV5-5 and TRBJ2-2; D perhaps matches TRBD1 (5 bases). The CDR3 contains 14 residues. CDR1 and CDR2 from the germline V gene are SGHKS and YYEKEE (reference sequence). Between the trimmed V and J ends, which lost 4 bases and 6 bases, there was a span of 13 bases. The CDR3 protein is CASSAAGLAGELFF. The DNA of the CDR3 is TGTGCCAGCAGCGCGGCAGGGTTGGCCGGGGAGCTGTTTTTT.

The CDR3: CSAPWTGSTDTQYF. The CDR3, as DNA: TGCAGCGCCCCCTGGACAGGTAGCACAGATACGCAGTATTTT. This chain connects TRBV29-1 to TRBJ2-3, with 7 bases that match TRBD1. The CDR3 runs 14 residues. Germline V gene lookup returns CDR1 SQVTM and CDR2 ANQGSEA. V was clipped by 7 bases and J by 0 bases; unmatched bases: 7.

Concerning this clone: One end of the junction is discordant with germline, which a read error may explain. The chain combines TRBV29-1 with TRBJ1-1; the match to TRBD1 covers 8 bases. The germline V gene has CDR1 SQVTM and CDR2 ANQGSEA. CDR3 length: 12 amino acids. This chain's CDR3 is CSVEDSGGDRPF. The CDR3 DNA sequence: TGCAGCGTTGAAGATTCGGGCGGGGACAGGCCATTT.

The V call is TRBV21-1, the J call TRBJ2-2; the table assigns TRBD2, which was not confirmed against the DNA. TRBV21-1 is a listed pseudogene. This CDR3 is built from 17 residues. CDR3 protein: CASSKDPSGVDTGELFF. The CDR3 DNA reads TGTGCCAGCAGCAAAGATCCTAGCGGGGTAGACACCGGGGAGCTGTTTTTT.

This clone came up once. The V and J genes are TRBV7-9 and TRBJ2-1; 7 bases align to TRBD2. The CDR3 contains 15 residues. J lost 7 bases, V lost 7 bases, and 13 bases had no gene match. Germline V lookup: CDR1 SEHNR, CDR2 FQNEAQ (reference sequence). The CDR3 DNA sequence: TGTGCCAGCAACCCCCGACTAGCCGGGCCGAATGAGCAGTTCTTC. This sequence encodes CASNPRLAGPNEQFF.

The chain uses TRBV6-1 and TRBJ1-5, with a weak D call TRBD1 (5 bases). Germline V gene data show CDR1 as MNHNS and CDR2 as SASEGT. The length of the CDR3 is 13 residues. V shed 2 bases and J shed 7 bases, with 9 bases lying between them. As DNA, the CDR3 is TGTGCCAGCAGTGAAACTGACAGACAGCCCCAGCATTTT. Its protein is CASSETDRQPQHF.

The chain links TRBV4-1 to TRBJ2-7; weak D call: TRBD1 (6 bases). V shed 1 base and J shed 3 bases, with 13 bases lying between them. From germline, CDR1 is MGHRA and CDR2 YSYEKL. The CDR3 extends over 15 amino acids. This chain's CDR3 is CASSQGQGPYYEQYF. Here the CDR3 DNA reads TGCGCCAGCAGCCAAGGTCAGGGGCCTTACTACGAGCAGTACTTC.

The chain employs TRBV5-4 and TRBJ1-4; no reliable D call. V lost 2 bases and J lost 7, with 12 bases in between. CDR1 is SGHNT, CDR2 YYREEE, per germline (reference sequence). The CDR3 has 14 amino acids. The CDR3 DNA reads as TGTGCCAGCAGCTTTCGAGGAAGAAGTGAAAAACTGTTTTTT. It specifies CASSFRGRSEKLFF.

This clone was detected only a few times. The identical CDR3 is also encoded by other nucleotide sequences in the sample. V gene TRBV27 combines with J gene TRBJ1-1; 7 nucleotides match TRBD1. CDR1 and CDR2 from the germline V gene are MNHEY and SMNVEV (reference sequence). The V segment lost 7 bases and the J segment 1 base; nucleotides outside the gene matches: 6. The CDR3 consists of 14 residues. The CDR3 nucleotides read TGTGCCAGCAATAGACAGGGCCCGAACACTGAAGCTTTCTTT. It translates to CASNRQGPNTEAFF.

This clone has a single count. V is TRBV7-6 and J is TRBJ2-1; 7 bases fit TRBD2. Per the germline V gene, CDR1 is SGHVS and CDR2 is FNYEAQ. The CDR3 consists of 16 residues. The V gene end was trimmed by 5 bases and the J gene end by 3 bases; junction bases not matched to a gene: 10. CDR3 nucleotide sequence: TGTGCCAGCAGCACGTGGGGGGGACGCCACTACAATGAGCAGTTCTTC. It yields the protein CASSTWGGRHYNEQFF.

This chain uses TRBV27 with TRBJ2-6, with 10 bases matching TRBD1. Germline V CDR1 and CDR2: MNHEY, SMNVEV (reference sequence). The trim removed 4 bases at V and 1 base at J, leaving 4 bases unmatched. This CDR3 has 17 amino acids. Here the CDR3 DNA reads TGTGCCAGCAGTTCGGGACAGGGGAGGTCTGGGGCCAACGTCCTGACTTTC. Residues: CASSSGQGRSGANVLTF.

The chain combines TRBV11-2 with TRBJ2-2, with D unclear. The CDR3 contains 17 residues. Germline CDR1 and CDR2: SGHAT and FQNNGV. Trimming removed 3 bases at V and 4 bases at J, with 18 bases between. CDR3 sequence: CASSLRQNPTRTGELFF. The CDR3 coding sequence is TGTGCCAGCAGCTTGCGGCAGAATCCTACGCGCACCGGGGAGCTGTTTTTT.

The chain uses TRBV11-3 and TRBJ2-5, with D tentatively TRBD2 (6 bases). The germline gives CDR1 SGHNT, CDR2 YENEEA. The CDR3 is made up of 14 amino acids. V lost 1 base to trimming and J lost 4 bases, with 10 bases between them. DNA of the CDR3: TGTGCCAGCAGCTTAGGCGGGGCGGGAGAGACCCAGTACTTC. It codes for CASSLGGAGETQYF.

The rearrangement joins TRBV10-3 to TRBJ2-7; 8 nucleotides agree with TRBD2. The CDR3 consists of 14 residues. With 6 bases clipped from V and 0 bases from J, the junction kept 4 bases outside the gene matches. CDR1 is ENHRY and CDR2 is SYGVKD in the germline V gene. This CDR3 is CAIRSGSSSYEQYF. The CDR3 region has the DNA TGTGCCATCAGGAGCGGGAGTAGCTCCTACGAGCAGTACTTC.